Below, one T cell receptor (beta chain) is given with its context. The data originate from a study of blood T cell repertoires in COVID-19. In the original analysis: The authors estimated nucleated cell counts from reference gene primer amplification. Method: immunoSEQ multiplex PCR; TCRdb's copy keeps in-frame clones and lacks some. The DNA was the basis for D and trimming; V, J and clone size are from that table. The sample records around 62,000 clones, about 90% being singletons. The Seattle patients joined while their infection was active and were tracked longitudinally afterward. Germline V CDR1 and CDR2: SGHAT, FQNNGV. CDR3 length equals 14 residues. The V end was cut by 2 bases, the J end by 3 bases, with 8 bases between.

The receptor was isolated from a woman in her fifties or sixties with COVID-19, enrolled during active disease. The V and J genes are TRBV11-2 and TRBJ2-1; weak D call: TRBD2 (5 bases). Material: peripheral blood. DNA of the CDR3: TGTGCCAGCAGCTTAATCGGGAACTACAATGAGCAGTTCTTC. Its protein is CASSLIGNYNEQFF.